This TCR beta chain was sequenced during a study of radiation and T cells in renal cell carcinoma. As for time point: blood 2 weeks post-SBRT. Treatment in this sample: 15 Gy SBRT to primary tumor, nephrectomy 4 weeks later. The CDR3 has 15 amino acids. Germline V lookup: CDR1 SEHNR, CDR2 FQNEAQ (reference sequence). The V and J ends lost 3 bases and 1 base respectively, with 10 bases between them. Data came from immunoSEQ multiplex PCR; TCRdb stores just in-frame clones and leaves some out. The table has approximately 120,000 clones, about four fifths seen once. The source material was blood, sampled from a patient whose treatment included radiotherapy and nephrectomy. The TCR was taken from a man in his forties or fifties with renal cell carcinoma. V and J are TRBV7-9 and TRBJ1-3; no reliable D call. For the CDR3, the DNA is TGTGCCAGCAGCTTGAACAAGGCTTCTGGAAACACCATATATTTT. Residues: CASSLNKASGNTIYF.